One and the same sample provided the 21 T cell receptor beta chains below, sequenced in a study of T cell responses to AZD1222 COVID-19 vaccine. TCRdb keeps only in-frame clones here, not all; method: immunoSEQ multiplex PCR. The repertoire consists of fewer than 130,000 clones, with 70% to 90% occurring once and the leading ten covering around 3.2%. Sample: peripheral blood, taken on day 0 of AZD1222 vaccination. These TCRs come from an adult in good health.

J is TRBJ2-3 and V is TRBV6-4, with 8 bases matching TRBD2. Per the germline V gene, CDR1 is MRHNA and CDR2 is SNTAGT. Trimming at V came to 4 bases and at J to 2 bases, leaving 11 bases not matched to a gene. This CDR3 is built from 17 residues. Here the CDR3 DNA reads TGTGCCAGCAGTGCCCTCCCGTTTAGCGGGATCACAGATACGCAGTATTTT. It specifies CASSALPFSGITDTQYF.

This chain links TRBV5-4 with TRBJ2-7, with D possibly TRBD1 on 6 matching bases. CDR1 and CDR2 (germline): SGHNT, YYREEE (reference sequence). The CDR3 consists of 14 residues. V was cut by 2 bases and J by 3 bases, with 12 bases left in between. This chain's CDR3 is CASSLAGAYYEQYF. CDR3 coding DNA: TGTGCCAGCAGCTTAGCAGGGGCGTACTACGAGCAGTACTTC.

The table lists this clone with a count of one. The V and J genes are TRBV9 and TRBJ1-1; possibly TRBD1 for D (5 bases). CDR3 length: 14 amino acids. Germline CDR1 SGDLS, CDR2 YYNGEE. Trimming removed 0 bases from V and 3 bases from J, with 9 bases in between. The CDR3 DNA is TGTGCCAGCAGCGTAGGAGGGGAGTACACTGAAGCTTTCTTT. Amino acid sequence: CASSVGGEYTEAFF.

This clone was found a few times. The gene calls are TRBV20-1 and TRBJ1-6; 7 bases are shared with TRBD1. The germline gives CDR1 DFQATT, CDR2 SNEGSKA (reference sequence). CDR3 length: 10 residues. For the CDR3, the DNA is TGCACCACAGGGGCCCCATACCTCCACTTT. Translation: CTTGAPYLHF.

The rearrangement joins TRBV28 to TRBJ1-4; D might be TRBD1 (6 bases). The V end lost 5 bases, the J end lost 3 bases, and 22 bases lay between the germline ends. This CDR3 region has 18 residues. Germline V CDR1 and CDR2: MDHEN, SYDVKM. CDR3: CASSRSRGSPAANEKLFF. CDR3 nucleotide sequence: TGTGCCAGCAGTCGGTCCAGGGGTAGCCCCGCCGCTAATGAAAAACTGTTTTTT.

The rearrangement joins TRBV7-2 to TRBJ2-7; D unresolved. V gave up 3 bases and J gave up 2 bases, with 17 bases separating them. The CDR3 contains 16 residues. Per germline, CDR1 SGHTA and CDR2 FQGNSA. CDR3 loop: CASSFRFDGLTYEQYF. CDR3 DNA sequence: TGTGCCAGCAGCTTTAGGTTCGACGGCTTAACCTACGAGCAGTACTTC. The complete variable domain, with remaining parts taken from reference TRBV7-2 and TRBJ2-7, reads GAGVSQSPSNKVTEKGKDVELRCDPISGHTALYWYRQSLGQGLEFLIYFQGNSAPDKSGLPSDRFSAERTGGSVSTLTIQRTQQEDSAVYLCASSFRFDGLTYEQYFGPGTRLTVT.

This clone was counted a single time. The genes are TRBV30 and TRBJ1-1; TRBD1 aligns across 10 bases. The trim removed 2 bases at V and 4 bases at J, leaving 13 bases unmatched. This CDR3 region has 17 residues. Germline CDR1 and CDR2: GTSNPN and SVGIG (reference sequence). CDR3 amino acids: CAWSFKDRGFRSTEAFF. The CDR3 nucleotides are TGTGCCTGGAGTTTTAAGGACAGGGGGTTTCGCAGCACTGAAGCTTTCTTT.

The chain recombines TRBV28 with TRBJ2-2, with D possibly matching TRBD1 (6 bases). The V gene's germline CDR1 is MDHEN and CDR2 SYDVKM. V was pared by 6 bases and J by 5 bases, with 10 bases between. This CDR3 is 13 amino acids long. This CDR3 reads CASRLQGTGELFF. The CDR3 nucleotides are TGTGCCAGCAGATTACAGGGAACCGGGGAGCTGTTTTTT.

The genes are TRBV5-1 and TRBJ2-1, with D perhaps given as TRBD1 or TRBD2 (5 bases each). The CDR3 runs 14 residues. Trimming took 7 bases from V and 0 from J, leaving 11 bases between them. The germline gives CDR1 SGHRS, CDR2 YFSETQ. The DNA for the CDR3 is TGCGCCAGCGGGTGGGGGAACTCCTACAATGAGCAGTTCTTC. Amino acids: CASGWGNSYNEQFF. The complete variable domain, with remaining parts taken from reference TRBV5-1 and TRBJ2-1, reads KAGVTQTPRYLIKTRGQQVTLSCSPISGHRSVSWYQQTPGQGLQFLFEYFSETQRNKGNFPGRFSGRQFSNSRSEMNVSTLELGDSALYLCASGWGNSYNEQFFGPGTRLTVL.

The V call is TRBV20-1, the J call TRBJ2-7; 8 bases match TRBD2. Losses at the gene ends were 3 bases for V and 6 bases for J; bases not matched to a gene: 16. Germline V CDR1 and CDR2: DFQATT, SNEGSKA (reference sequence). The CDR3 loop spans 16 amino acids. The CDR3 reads CSASVLSGNSLREQYF. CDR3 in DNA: TGCAGTGCTAGTGTTCTTAGCGGGAATAGCTTACGCGAGCAGTACTTC.

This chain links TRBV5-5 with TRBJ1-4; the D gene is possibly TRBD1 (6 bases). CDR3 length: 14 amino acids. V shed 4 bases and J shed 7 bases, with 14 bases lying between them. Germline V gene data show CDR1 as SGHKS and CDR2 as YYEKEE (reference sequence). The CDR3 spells CASSPGWTAEKLFF. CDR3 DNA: TGTGCCAGCAGCCCCGGCTGGACAGCTGAAAAACTGTTTTTT.

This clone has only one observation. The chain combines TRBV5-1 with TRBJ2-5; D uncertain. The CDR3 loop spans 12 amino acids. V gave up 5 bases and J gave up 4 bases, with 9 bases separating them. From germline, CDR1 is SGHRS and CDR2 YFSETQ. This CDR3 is CASSSGVETQYF. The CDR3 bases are TGCGCCAGCAGTTCTGGGGTAGAGACCCAGTACTTC.

As DNA, the CDR3 is TGTGCCAGCAGTTACACAGGGTTGGGCTACACCTTC. Amino acids: CASSYTGLGYTF. The gene calls are TRBV12-3 or TRBV12-4 and TRBJ1-2; D might be TRBD1 (6 bases). V was pared by 4 bases and J by 8 bases, with 11 bases between. The CDR3 runs 12 residues.

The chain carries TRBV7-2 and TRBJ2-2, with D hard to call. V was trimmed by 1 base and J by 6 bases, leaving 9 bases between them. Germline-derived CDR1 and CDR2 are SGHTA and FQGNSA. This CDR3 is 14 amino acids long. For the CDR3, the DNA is TGTGCCAGCAGCTTAGGACTGCCCCCCGGGGAGCTGTTTTTT. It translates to CASSLGLPPGELFF.

CDR3 DNA: TGTGCCAGCAGCGTATCGGGACTAGCGGGAGGACAAGAGACCCAGTACTTC. Translating it yields CASSVSGLAGGQETQYF. The V gene is TRBV9, the J gene TRBJ2-5, with 15 bases matching TRBD2. After removal of 1 base from V and 2 bases from J, the junction contained 3 bases not matched to a gene. The CDR3 is 17 residues long. Germline V lookup: CDR1 SGDLS, CDR2 YYNGEE. Together with reference TRBV9 and TRBJ2-5, the CDR3 gives the full variable domain: DSGVTQTPKHLITATGQRVTLRCSPRSGDLSVYWYQQSLDQGLQFLIQYYNGEERAKGNILERFSAQQFPDLHSELNLSSLELGDSALYFCASSVSGLAGGQETQYFGPGTRLLVL.

The CDR3 spells CAWGHASEQYF. CDR3 nucleotides: TGTGCCTGGGGACACGCTTCCGAGCAGTACTTC. The chain employs TRBV30 and TRBJ2-7; possible D gene TRBD1, 5 bases. The V gene lost 5 bases and the J gene lost 6 bases, with 11 bases spanning the gap. The CDR3 covers 11 residues. Germline-derived CDR1 and CDR2 are GTSNPN and SVGIG (reference sequence).

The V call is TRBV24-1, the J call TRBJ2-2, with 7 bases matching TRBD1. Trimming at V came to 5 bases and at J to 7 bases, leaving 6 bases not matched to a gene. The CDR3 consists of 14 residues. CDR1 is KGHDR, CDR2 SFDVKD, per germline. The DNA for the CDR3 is TGTGCCACCAGTGTAACAGGGGCCAGCGGGGAGCTGTTTTTT. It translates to CATSVTGASGELFF.

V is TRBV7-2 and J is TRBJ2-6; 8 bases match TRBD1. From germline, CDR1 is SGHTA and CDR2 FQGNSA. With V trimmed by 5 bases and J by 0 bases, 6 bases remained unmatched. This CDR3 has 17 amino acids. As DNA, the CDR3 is TGTGCCAGCAGCGGGGACAGGCCTAGCTCTGGGGCCAACGTCCTGACTTTC. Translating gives CASSGDRPSSGANVLTF.

The CDR3 is CASSTQGGRSNQPQHF. CDR3 nucleotides: TGTGCCAGTAGTACACAGGGAGGACGAAGCAATCAGCCCCAGCATTTT. The chain carries TRBV19 and TRBJ1-5, with D possibly being TRBD1 (6 bases). V gave up 4 bases and J gave up 1 base, with 14 bases separating them. The CDR3 sequence is 16 residues long. The germline CDR1 and CDR2 sequences are LNHDA and SQIVND (reference sequence).

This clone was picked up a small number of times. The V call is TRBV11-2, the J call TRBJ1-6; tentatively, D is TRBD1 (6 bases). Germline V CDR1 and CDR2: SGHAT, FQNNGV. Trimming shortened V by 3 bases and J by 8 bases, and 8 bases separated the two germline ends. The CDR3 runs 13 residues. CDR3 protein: CASSFGGDSPLHF. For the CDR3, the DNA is TGTGCCAGCAGCTTCGGGGGCGATTCACCCCTCCACTTT.

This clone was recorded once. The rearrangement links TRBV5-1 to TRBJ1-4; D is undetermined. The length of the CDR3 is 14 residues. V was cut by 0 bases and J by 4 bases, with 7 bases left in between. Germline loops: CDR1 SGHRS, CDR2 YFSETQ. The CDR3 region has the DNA TGCGCCAGCAGCTTGGACACAGTTAATGAAAAACTGTTTTTT. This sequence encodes CASSLDTVNEKLFF.